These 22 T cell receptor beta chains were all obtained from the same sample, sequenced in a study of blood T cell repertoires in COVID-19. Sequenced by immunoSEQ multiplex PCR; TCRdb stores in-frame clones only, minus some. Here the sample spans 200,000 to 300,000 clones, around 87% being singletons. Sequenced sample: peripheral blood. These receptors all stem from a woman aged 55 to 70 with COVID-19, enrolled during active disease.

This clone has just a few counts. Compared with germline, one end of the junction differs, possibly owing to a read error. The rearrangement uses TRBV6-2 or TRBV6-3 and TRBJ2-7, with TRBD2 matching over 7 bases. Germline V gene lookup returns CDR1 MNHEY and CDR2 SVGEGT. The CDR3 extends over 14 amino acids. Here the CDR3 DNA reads TGTGCCAGCAGTATAGCGGGTTCTTCCTCCGAGCAGTACTTC. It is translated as CASSIAGSSSEQYF.

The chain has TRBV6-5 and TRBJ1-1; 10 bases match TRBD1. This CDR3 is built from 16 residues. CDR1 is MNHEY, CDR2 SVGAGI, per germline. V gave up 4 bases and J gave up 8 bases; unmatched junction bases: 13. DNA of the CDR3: TGTGCCAGCAGTTCCGCCCAGGGACAGGGGCTCCCCGAAGCTTTCTTT. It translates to CASSSAQGQGLPEAFF.

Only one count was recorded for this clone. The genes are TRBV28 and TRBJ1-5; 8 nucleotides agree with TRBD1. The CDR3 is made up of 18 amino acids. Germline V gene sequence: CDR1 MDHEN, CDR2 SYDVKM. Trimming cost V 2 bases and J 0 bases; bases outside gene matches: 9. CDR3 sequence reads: CASSLTRGQGPSNQPQHF. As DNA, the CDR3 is TGTGCCAGCAGTTTAACCCGAGGACAGGGCCCTAGCAATCAGCCCCAGCATTTT. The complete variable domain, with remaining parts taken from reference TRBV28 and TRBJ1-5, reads DVKVTQSSRYLVKRTGEKVFLECVQDMDHENMFWYRQDPGLGLRLIYFSYDVKMKEKGDIPEGYSVSREKKERFSLILESASTNQTSMYLCASSLTRGQGPSNQPQHFGDGTRLSIL.

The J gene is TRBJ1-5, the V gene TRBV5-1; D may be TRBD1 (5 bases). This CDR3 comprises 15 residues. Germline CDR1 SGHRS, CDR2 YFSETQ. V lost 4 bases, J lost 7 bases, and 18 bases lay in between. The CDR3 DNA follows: TGCGCCAGCAGCCCTGGAACGGGGGGTGGGCAGCCCCAGCATTTT. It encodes CASSPGTGGGQPQHF.

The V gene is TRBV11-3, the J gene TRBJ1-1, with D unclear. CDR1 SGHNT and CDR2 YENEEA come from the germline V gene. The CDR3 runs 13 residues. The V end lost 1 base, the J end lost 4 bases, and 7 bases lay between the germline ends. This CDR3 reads CASSLARSTEAFF. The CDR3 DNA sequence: TGTGCCAGCAGCTTAGCTCGGAGCACTGAAGCTTTCTTT.

Here the CDR3 DNA reads TGTGCCAGCAGTTACTTACGGACAGGGAATGAGAAGCCCCAGCATTTT. It yields the protein CASSYLRTGNEKPQHF. The J gene is TRBJ1-5, the V gene TRBV6-5; 8 bases agree with TRBD1. Trimming took 1 base from V and 8 from J; bases not matched to a gene: 10. The CDR3 has 16 amino acids. Germline loops: CDR1 MNHEY, CDR2 SVGAGI.

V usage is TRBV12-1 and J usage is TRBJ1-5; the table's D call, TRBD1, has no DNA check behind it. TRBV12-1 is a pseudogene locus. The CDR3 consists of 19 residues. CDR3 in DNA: TGTGCCAGCAGAAAATGGTGGACAGGGGGCTATAATAGCAATCAGCCCCAGCATTTT. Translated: CASRKWWTGGYNSNQPQHF.

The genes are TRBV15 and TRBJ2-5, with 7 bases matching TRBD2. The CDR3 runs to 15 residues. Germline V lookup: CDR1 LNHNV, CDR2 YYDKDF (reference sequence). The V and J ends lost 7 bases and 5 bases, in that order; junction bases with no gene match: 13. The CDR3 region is CATTSGPLVRETQYF. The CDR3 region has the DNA TGTGCCACCACTAGCGGTCCCTTGGTCCGGGAGACCCAGTACTTC.

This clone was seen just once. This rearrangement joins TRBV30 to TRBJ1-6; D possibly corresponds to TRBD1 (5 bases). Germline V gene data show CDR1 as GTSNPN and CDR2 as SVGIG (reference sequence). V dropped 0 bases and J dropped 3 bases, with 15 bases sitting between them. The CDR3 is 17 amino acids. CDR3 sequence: CAWSVRFGDFYNSPLHF. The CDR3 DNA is TGTGCCTGGAGTGTACGGTTCGGGGACTTCTATAATTCACCCCTCCACTTT.

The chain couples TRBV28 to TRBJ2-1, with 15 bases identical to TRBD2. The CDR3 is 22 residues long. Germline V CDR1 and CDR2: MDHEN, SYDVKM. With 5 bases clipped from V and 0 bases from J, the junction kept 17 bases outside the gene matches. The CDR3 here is CASSTSSPWTSGRASSYNEQFF. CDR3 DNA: TGTGCCAGCAGTACCAGCAGCCCCTGGACTAGCGGGAGGGCTAGCTCCTACAATGAGCAGTTCTTC.

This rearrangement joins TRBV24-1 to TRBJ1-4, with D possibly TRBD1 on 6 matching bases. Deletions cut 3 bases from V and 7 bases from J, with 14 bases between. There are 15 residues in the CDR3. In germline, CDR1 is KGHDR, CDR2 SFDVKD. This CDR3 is CATSDPQGGGEKLFF. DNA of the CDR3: TGTGCCACCAGTGATCCCCAGGGAGGGGGTGAAAAACTGTTTTTT.

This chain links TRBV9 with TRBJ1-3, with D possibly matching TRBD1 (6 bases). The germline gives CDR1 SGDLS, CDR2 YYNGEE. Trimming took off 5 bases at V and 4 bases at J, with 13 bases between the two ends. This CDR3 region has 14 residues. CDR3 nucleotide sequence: TGTGCCAGCAGTCCAACCGGGACAGGAAACACCATATATTTT. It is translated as CASSPTGTGNTIYF.

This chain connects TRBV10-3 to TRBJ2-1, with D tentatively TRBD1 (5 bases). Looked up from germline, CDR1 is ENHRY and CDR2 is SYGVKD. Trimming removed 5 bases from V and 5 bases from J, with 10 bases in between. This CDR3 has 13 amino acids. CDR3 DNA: TGTGCCATCAGTCGGCCGGACAACAATGAGCAGTTCTTC. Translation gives CAISRPDNNEQFF.

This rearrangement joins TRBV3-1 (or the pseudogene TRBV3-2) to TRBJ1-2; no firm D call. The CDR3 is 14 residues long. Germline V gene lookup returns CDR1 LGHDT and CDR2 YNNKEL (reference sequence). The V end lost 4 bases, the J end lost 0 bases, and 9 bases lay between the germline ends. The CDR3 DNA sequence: TGTGCCAGCAGCCCCGAGGGAGCTAACTATGGCTACACCTTC. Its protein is CASSPEGANYGYTF.

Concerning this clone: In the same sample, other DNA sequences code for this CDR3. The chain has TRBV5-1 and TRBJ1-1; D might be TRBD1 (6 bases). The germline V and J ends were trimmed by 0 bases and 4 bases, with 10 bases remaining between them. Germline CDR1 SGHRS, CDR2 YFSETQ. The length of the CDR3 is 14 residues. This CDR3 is CASSLALGGTEAFF. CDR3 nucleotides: TGCGCCAGCAGCTTGGCTTTAGGGGGCACTGAAGCTTTCTTT.

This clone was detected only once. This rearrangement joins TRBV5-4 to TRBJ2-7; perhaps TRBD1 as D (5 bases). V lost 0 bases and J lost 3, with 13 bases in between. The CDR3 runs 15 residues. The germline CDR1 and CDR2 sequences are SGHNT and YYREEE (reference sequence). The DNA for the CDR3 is TGTGCCAGCAGCTTGGAGGGCAGGGTAAACTACGAGCAGTACTTC. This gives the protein CASSLEGRVNYEQYF.

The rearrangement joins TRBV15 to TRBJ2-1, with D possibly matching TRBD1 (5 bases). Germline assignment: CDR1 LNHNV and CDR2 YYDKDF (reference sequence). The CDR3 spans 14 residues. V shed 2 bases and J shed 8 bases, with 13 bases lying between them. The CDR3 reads CATSRTFQGYEQFF. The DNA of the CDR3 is TGTGCCACCAGCAGAACTTTTCAGGGCTATGAGCAGTTCTTC.

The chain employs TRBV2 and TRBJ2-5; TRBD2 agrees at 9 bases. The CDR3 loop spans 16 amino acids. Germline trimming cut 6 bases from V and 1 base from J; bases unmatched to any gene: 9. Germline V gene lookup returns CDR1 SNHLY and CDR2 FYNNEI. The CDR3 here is CASRALAGGLQETQYF. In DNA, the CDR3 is TGTGCCAGCAGAGCACTAGCGGGCGGCCTCCAAGAGACCCAGTACTTC.

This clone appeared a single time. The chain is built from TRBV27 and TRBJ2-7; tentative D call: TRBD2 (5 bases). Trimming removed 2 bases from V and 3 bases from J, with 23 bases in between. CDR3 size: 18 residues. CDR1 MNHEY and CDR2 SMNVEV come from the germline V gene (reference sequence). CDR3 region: CASSLGHGGGLSSYEQYF. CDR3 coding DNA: TGTGCCAGCAGTTTAGGCCACGGCGGCGGGCTTAGTAGCTACGAGCAGTACTTC.

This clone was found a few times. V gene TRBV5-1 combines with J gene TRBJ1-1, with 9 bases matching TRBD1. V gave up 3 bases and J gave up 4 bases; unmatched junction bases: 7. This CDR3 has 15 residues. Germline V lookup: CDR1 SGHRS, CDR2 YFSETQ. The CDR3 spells CASSSTGGAVTEAFF. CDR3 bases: TGCGCCAGCAGCTCTACAGGGGGCGCCGTCACTGAAGCTTTCTTT.

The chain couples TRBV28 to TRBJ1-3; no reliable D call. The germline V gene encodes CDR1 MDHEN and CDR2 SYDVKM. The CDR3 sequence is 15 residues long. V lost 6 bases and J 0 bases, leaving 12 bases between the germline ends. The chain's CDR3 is CASRYSEGSGNTIYF. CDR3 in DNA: TGTGCCAGCAGATACTCTGAGGGCTCTGGAAACACCATATATTTT.

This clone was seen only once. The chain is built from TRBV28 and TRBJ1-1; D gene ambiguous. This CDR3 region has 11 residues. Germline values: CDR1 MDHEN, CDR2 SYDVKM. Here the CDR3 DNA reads TGTGTCACAATTTCGAACACTGAAGCTTTCTTT. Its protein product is CVTISNTEAFF.